Sequencing of this T cell receptor beta chain was carried out in a study of T cell repertoires in ileal Crohn's disease. The assay was immunoSEQ multiplex PCR, and TCRdb's table has in-frame clones only and misses some. This sample has some 17,000 clones, with around two thirds found just once. This CDR3 has 13 residues. Germline-derived CDR1 and CDR2 are GTSNPN and SVGIG (reference sequence). V was clipped by 0 bases and J by 9 bases; unmatched bases: 5. The chain is built from TRBV30 and TRBJ2-1, with 7 bases identical to TRBD2. The sequencing input was ileal tissue. This clonotype was obtained from an adult with Crohn's disease. This chain's CDR3 is CAWSVMGEGEQFF. In nucleotides, the CDR3 is TGTGCCTGGAGTGTGATGGGGGAGGGTGAGCAGTTCTTC.